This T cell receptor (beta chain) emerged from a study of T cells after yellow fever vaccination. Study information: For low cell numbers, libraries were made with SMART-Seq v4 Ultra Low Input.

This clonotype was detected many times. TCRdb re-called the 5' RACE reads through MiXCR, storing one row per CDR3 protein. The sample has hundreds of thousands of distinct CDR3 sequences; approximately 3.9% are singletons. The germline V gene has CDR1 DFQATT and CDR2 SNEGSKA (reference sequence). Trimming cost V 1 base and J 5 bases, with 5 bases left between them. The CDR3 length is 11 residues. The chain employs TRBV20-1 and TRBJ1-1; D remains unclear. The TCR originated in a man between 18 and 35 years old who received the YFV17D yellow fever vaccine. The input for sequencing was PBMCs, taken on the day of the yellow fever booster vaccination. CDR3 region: CSARGRTEAFF. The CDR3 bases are TGCAGTGCTAGAGGTAGAACTGAAGCTTTCTTT.